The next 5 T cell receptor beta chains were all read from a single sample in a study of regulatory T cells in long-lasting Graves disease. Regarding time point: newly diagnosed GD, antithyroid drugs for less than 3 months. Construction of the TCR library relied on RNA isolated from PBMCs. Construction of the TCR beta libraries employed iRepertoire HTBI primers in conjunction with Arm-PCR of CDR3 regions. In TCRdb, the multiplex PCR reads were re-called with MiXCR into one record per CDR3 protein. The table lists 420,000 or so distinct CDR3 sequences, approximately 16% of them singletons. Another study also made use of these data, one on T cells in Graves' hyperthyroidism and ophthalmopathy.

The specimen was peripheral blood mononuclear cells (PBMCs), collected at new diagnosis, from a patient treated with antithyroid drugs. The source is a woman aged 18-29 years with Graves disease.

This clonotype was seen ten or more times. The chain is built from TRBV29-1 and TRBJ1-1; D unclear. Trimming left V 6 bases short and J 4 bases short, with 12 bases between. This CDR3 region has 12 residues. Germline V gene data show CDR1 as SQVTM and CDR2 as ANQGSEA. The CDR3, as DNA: TGCAGCGTCGTCGAAAGGGCCACTGAAGCTTTCTTT. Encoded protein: CSVVERATEAFF.

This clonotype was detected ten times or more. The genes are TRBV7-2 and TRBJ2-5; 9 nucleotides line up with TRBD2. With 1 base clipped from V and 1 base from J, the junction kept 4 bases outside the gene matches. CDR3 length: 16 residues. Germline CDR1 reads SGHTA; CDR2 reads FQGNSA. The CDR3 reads CASSLVAGGPQETQYF. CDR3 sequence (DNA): TGTGCCAGCAGCTTAGTGGCGGGAGGGCCCCAAGAGACCCAGTACTTC.

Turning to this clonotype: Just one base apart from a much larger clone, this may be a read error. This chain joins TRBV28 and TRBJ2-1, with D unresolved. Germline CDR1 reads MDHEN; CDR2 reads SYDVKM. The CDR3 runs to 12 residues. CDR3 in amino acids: CGVVSIYNGQFF. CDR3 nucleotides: TGTGGGGTGGTTTCAATTTACAATGGGCAGTTCTTC.

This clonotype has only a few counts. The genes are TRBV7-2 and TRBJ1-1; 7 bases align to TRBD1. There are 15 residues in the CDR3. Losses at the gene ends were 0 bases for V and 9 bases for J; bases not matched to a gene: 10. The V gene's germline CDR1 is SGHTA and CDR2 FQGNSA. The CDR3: CASSLATEQGRQAFF. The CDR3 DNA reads TGTGCCAGCAGCTTAGCAACCGAACAGGGGCGACAAGCTTTCTTT.

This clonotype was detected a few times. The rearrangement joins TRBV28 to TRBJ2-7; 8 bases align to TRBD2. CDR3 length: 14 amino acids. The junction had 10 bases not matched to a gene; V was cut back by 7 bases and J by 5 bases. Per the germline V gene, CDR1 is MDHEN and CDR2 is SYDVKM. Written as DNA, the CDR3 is TGTGCCAGCAACCCCCCCGGGAGGGCTGACGAGCAGTACTTC. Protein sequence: CASNPPGRADEQYF.